The 14 T cell receptor beta chains below were found in one sample sequenced in a study of blood T cells in healthy people across ages. A second PCR of about 7 to 12 cycles used a sample-barcoded 5' primer and a J-beta primer mix. In TCRdb, the 5' RACE reads were re-called with MiXCR into one record per CDR3 protein. Here the sample spans approximately 800,000 distinct CDR3 sequences, about 42% being singletons. Sequencing was done on a sample of blood. Receptors were obtained from a man at least 80 years old in good health.

This chain connects TRBV4-2 to TRBJ1-3; 9 positions agree with TRBD1. Germline V gene sequence: CDR1 LGHNA, CDR2 YNFKEQ. The CDR3 has 15 residues. The V gene end was trimmed by 1 base and the J gene end by 6 bases; junction bases not matched to a gene: 4. CDR3 amino acids: CASSQVDRGENTIYF. CDR3 DNA sequence: TGTGCCAGCAGCCAAGTGGACAGGGGAGAAAACACCATATATTTT.

The chain joins TRBV6-4 to TRBJ2-1, with D possibly being TRBD2 (6 bases). This CDR3 region has 16 residues. Trimming took 0 bases from V and 7 from J, leaving 16 bases between them. The germline V gene has CDR1 MRHNA and CDR2 SNTAGT. In DNA form, the CDR3 reads TGTGCCAGCAGTGACTCGGGGGAGGCGGGTAGGAATGAGCAGTTCTTC. It specifies CASSDSGEAGRNEQFF.

This chain links TRBV2 with TRBJ2-5; D is ambiguous. V was clipped by 4 bases and J by 5 bases, with 11 bases between them. Looked up from germline, CDR1 is SNHLY and CDR2 is FYNNEI. The CDR3 runs 13 residues. Here the CDR3 DNA reads TGTGCCAGCAGTGTTAATGAATGGGAGACCCAGTACTTC. Its translation: CASSVNEWETQYF.

V usage is TRBV27 and J usage is TRBJ2-2; TRBD2 matches at 9 bases. The ends lost 5 bases at V and 2 bases at J; junction bases unmatched: 3. CDR1 is MNHEY and CDR2 is SMNVEV in the germline V gene (reference sequence). The CDR3 spans 15 residues. The CDR3 is CASSQGLANTGELFF. The CDR3 DNA reads as TGTGCCAGCAGTCAGGGACTAGCAAACACCGGGGAGCTGTTTTTT.

This clonotype appeared once. Germline is not matched at one junction end, which may reflect a read error. The V gene is TRBV7-2, the J gene TRBJ1-6; no reliable D call. The CDR3 is 12 amino acids. The V gene's germline CDR1 is SGHTA and CDR2 FQGNSA. The CDR3 sequence is CAGRTGSSPLHF. The DNA of the CDR3 is TGTGCCGGCAGGACCGGGAGTTCACCCCTCCACTTT.

The sample holds a few counts of this clonotype. The chain links TRBV12-3 or TRBV12-4 to TRBJ2-4, with 9 bases matching TRBD1. Losses at the gene ends were 5 bases for V and 7 bases for J; bases not matched to a gene: 6. This CDR3 contains 14 residues. CDR3 sequence: CASSPRQGGNIQYF. The CDR3 DNA sequence: TGTGCCAGCAGTCCCAGACAGGGGGGGAACATTCAGTACTTC.

The V call is TRBV29-1, the J call TRBJ2-4, with 8 bases fitting TRBD1. The J call may not be correct, given that the DNA end is closer to TRBJ2-7. This CDR3 is 13 amino acids long. Germline lookup yields CDR1 SQVTM and CDR2 ANQGSEA. The CDR3 protein is CSVATGGSYEQYF. The CDR3 coding sequence is TGCAGCGTGGCTACAGGGGGCTCCTACGAGCAGTACTTC.

V is TRBV20-1 and J is TRBJ2-1; a weak D match, TRBD2 (5 bases). Germline CDR1 DFQATT, CDR2 SNEGSKA (reference sequence). The CDR3 length is 13 residues. V was pared by 3 bases and J by 9 bases, with 15 bases between. The DNA of the CDR3 is TGCAGTGCTAGTAGCCCTCCGGGGAGTGAGCAGTTCTTC. As protein: CSASSPPGSEQFF.

V usage is TRBV20-1 and J usage is TRBJ2-3; D tentatively reads TRBD1 or TRBD2 (5 bases each). CDR1 and CDR2 (germline): DFQATT, SNEGSKA (reference sequence). The CDR3 extends over 15 amino acids. Trimming took 0 bases from V and 9 from J, leaving 19 bases between them. CDR3 coding DNA: TGCAGTGCTAGAGATCGGGGACCCTCGGACATCACGCAGTATTTT. Encoded protein: CSARDRGPSDITQYF.

A word on this clonotype: A read error may produce the germline difference seen at one junction end. The chain couples TRBV6-6 to TRBJ1-1; D is undetermined. CDR1 and CDR2 from the germline V gene are MNHNY and SVGAGI (reference sequence). The CDR3 has 14 amino acids. The CDR3 loop is CASSDSPGTSEAFF. In nucleotides, the CDR3 is TGTGCCAGCAGTGACTCGCCAGGTACATCTGAAGCTTTCTTT.

The chain has TRBV25-1 and TRBJ2-7; a possible D gene is TRBD1 (6 bases). V lost 3 bases and J lost 6, with 12 bases in between. CDR3 length equals 13 residues. Germline V CDR1 and CDR2: MGHDK, SYGVNS. The DNA of the CDR3 is TGTGCCAGCAGTGACCCTGGACAGCGCGAGCAGTACTTC. Translated: CASSDPGQREQYF.

There are many counts of this clonotype. A read error may be the cause here, since a much bigger clone is one base away. The chain combines TRBV9 with TRBJ2-1, with TRBD1 identical over 9 bases. The assigned J gene may be wrong: the sequence end matches TRBJ2-7 better. Germline loops: CDR1 SGDLS, CDR2 YYNGEE. This CDR3 contains 17 residues. The CDR3 loop is CASSAGLRTGVYNEQYF. The CDR3 nucleotides read TGTGCCAGCAGCGCAGGGCTAAGGACAGGGGTATACAATGAGCAGTACTTC.

This clonotype was counted only a few times. The rearrangement uses TRBV29-1 and TRBJ2-5; 14 bases agree with TRBD2. From germline, CDR1 is SQVTM and CDR2 ANQGSEA. The CDR3 consists of 13 residues. The junction had 3 bases not matched to a gene; V was cut back by 7 bases and J by 5 bases. CDR3 residues: CSARLAGGETQYF. The CDR3 DNA follows: TGCAGCGCCCGACTAGCGGGAGGGGAGACCCAGTACTTC.

The table lists this clonotype with a few counts. This chain joins TRBV19 and TRBJ2-5, with D hard to call. This CDR3 contains 15 residues. V was shortened by 1 base and J by 2 bases, with 11 bases between the two germline ends. CDR1 and CDR2 from the germline V gene are LNHDA and SQIVND (reference sequence). This chain's CDR3 is CASSIARGPQETQYF. The CDR3 region has the DNA TGTGCCAGTAGTATAGCCCGCGGCCCTCAAGAGACCCAGTACTTC.